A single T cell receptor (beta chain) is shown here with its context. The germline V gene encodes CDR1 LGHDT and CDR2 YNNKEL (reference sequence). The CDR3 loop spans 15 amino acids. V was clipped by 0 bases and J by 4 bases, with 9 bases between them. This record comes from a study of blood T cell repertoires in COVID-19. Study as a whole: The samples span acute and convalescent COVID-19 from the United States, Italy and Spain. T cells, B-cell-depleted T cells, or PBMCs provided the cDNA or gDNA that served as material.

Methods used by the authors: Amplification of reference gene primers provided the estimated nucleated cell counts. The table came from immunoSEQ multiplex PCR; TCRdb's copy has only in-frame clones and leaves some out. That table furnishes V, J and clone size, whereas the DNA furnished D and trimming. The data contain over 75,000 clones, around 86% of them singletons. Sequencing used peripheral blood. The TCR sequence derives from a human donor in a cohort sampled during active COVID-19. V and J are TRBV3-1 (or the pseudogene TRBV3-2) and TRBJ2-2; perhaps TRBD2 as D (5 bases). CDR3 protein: CASSQEWGVTGELFF. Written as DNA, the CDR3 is TGTGCCAGCAGCCAAGAATGGGGAGTCACCGGGGAGCTGTTTTTT.